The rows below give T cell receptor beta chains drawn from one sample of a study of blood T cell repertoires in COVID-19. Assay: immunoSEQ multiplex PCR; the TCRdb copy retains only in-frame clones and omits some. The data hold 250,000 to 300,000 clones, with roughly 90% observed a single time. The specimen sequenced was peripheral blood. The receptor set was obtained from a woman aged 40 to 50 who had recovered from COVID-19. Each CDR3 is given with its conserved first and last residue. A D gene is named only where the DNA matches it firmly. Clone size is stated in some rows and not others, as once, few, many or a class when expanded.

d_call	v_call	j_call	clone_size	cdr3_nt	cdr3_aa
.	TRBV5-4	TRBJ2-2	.	TGTGCCAGCAGCTTACTTGACAGGTCGAACACCGGGGAGCTGTTTTTT	CASSLLDRSNTGELFF
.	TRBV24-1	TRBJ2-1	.	TGTGCCACCTCCAAAGGGGTCACCTACAATGAGCAGTTCTTC	CATSKGVTYNEQFF
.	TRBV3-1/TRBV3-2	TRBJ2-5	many	TGTGCCAGCAGCCAAGGGACAGCCCAAGAGACCCAGTACTTC	CASSQGTAQETQYF
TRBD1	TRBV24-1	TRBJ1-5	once	TGTGCCACCGGACAGGGCGTTCAGCCCCAGCATTTT	CATGQGVQPQHF
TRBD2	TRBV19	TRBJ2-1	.	TGTGCCAGCGCCCCCCGGCCGGGACTAGCGGGAGAGAATGAGCAGTTCTTC	CASAPRPGLAGENEQFF
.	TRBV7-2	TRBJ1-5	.	TGTGCCAGCAGCCTATCGAGTCAGGGCGGCAATCAGCCCCAGCATTTT	CASSLSSQGGNQPQHF
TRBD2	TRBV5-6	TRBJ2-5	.	TGTGCCAGCAGCTTGGCCGGACTAGATCAAGAGACCCAGTACTTC	CASSLAGLDQETQYF
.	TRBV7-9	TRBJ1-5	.	TGTGCCAGCAGCTTGGAAGGGGCTCAGCCCCAGCATTTT	CASSLEGAQPQHF
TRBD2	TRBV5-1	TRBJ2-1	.	TGCGCCAGCAGCTTGACTAGCGGGCCCTACAATGAGCAGTTCTTC	CASSLTSGPYNEQFF
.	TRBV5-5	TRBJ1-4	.	TGTGCCAGCAGCTTCGGGGGGGATGAAAAACTGTTTTTT	CASSFGGDEKLFF
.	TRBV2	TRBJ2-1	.	TGTGCCAGCAGTGTAGTACTTGGAGGGCCAACCGATGAGCAGTTCTTC	CASSVVLGGPTDEQFF
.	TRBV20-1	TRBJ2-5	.	TGCAGTGTTGCGGCCCAAGAGACCCAGTACTTC	CSVAAQETQYF
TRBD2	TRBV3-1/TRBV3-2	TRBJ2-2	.	TGTGCCAGCAGCCTTTACCTAGCGGGAGGGAACACCGGGGAGCTGTTTTTT	CASSLYLAGGNTGELFF
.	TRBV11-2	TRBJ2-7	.	TGTGCCAGCAGCCCGCTGACAGGGAGGTCCTACGAGCAGTACTTC	CASSPLTGRSYEQYF
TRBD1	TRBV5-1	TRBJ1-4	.	TGCGCCAGCAGCTTAACAGGGGCGGGTGAAAAACTGTTTTTT	CASSLTGAGEKLFF
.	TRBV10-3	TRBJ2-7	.	TGTGCCATCAGTGAGTCGACAGCAAGGCCATACGAGCAGTACTTC	CAISESTARPYEQYF
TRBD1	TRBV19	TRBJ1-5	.	TGTGCCAGTAGTATGGATGAAGGGGGCGCGGGTCAGCCCCAGCATTTT	CASSMDEGGAGQPQHF
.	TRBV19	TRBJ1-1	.	TGTGCCAGTAGTAAGGGACATCAGAACACTGAAGCTTTCTTT	CASSKGHQNTEAFF
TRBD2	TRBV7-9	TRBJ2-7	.	TGTGCCAGCAGCTTATATGTGACTAGCGGCTCCTACGAGCAGTACTTC	CASSLYVTSGSYEQYF
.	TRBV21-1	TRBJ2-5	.	TGTGCCAGCAGCCCGGGACTAGTAGAGACCCAGTACTTC	CASSPGLVETQYF
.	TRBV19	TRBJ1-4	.	TGTGCCAGTAGTCTATGGACGGACAATAATGAAAAACTGTTTTTT	CASSLWTDNNEKLFF
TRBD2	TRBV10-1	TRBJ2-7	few	TGCGCCAGCAGTGATTCCCTAGCGGGAGGCTACGAGCAGTACTTC	CASSDSLAGGYEQYF
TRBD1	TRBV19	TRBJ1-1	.	TGTGCCAGTAGGGTACAGGGGGCGAACACTGAAGCTTTCTTT	CASRVQGANTEAFF
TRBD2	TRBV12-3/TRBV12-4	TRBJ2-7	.	TGTGCCAGCAGTTGGGGCGGGAGTGGCGAGCAGTACTTC	CASSWGGSGEQYF
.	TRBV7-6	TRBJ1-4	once	TGTGCCAGCAGCGTTCTTGGTGGGGCGCCTAATGAAAAACTGTTTTTT	CASSVLGGAPNEKLFF
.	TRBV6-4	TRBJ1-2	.	TGTGCCAGCAGTCTGACCTCCCGGACAGAACAGGGTGGCTACACCTTC	CASSLTSRTEQGGYTF
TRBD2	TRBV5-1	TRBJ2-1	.	TGCGCCAGCAGCTTGAGTCGGACTAGCGGAGACAATGAGCAGTTCTTC	CASSLSRTSGDNEQFF
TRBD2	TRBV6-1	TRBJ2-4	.	TGTGCCAGCAGTGATCCGCTCGGGAGGTACATTCAGTACTTC	CASSDPLGRYIQYF